This TCR beta chain was profiled in a study of T cells expressing NK-cell markers. Study-wide context: In sorted CD3+CD56+NKG2C+, CD3+CD56+NKG2C- and CD3+CD56-NKG2C+ T cells, TCR beta repertoires were obtained. Seven sequenced donors out of eight were HCMV-seropositive, one seronegative. Points from the study as a whole: Where a handful of donors were concerned, these clonotypes also led the CD3+CD56-NKG2C+ fraction. Of CD8+ T cells, roughly 1.0-7.0% belonged to dominant NKG2C+ clonotypes in 5 to 7 donors.

Per germline, CDR1 SGHTA and CDR2 FQGNSA. This CDR3 is 14 amino acids long. TCRdb reprocessed the 5' RACE reads and reports one entry per CDR3 protein, with no DNA. The sample yields approximately 550,000 distinct CDR3 sequences, of which the top ten take up approximately 4%. Regarding this clonotype: Its target is not known.

This chain connects TRBV7-2 to TRBJ2-7. The clonotype originates from a man aged 18 to 29 in good health. The source material was blood T cells: a sorted CD56 or NKG2C T cell subset, CD4+ or CD8+ T cells, or bulk PBMC T cells (not recorded which). CDR3 protein: CASSLVWDSYEQYF.